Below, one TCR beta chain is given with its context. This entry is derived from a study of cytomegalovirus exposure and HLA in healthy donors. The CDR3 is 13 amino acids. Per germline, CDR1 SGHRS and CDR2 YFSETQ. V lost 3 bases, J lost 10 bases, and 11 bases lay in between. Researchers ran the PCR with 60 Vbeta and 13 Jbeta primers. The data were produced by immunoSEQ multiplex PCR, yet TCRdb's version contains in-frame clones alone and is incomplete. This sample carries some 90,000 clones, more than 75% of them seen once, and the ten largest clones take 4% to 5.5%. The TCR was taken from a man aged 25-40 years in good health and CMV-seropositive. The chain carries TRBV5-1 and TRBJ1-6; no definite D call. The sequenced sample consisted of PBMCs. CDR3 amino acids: CASSSAGRSPLHF. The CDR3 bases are TGCGCCAGCAGCTCCGCGGGAAGATCACCCCTCCACTTT.